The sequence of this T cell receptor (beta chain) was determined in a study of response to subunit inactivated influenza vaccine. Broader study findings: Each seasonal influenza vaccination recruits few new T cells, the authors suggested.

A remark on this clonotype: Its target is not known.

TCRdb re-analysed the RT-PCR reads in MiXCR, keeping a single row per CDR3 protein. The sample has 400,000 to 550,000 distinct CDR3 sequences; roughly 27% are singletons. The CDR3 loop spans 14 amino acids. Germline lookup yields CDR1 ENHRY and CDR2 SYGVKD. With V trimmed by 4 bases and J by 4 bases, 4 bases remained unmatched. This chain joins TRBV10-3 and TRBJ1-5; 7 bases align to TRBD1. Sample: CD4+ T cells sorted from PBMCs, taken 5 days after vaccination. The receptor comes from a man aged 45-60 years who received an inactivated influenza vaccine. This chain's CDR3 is CAISGTGPNQPQHF. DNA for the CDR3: TGTGCCATCAGTGGGACAGGCCCAAATCAGCCCCAGCATTTT.